Sequencing of this T cell receptor beta chain was carried out in a study of beta chain features in type 1 diabetes. There are 15 residues in the CDR3. V was pared by 3 bases and J by 2 bases, with 14 bases between. Germline values: CDR1 SGHTA, CDR2 FQGNSA. This clone has only a few counts. Of the isolated RNA, all was reverse transcribed, and so the sequenced material was expressed TCRB transcripts. The average output of naive, central memory and regulatory T cell samples was 3 million to 4 million reads. Libraries were prepared by immunoSEQ multiplex PCR; TCRdb keeps only in-frame clonotypes and omits some of them. The table includes 450,000 or so clones, approximately 10% detected once.

The origin of this receptor is a woman in her late teens or twenties in good health. The source material was naive CD4+ T cells from blood. The chain couples TRBV7-2 to TRBJ2-7; D may be TRBD2 (6 bases). The CDR3 here is CASSFLSVAAYEQYF. CDR3 bases: TGTGCCAGCAGCTTCCTCTCCGTAGCGGCCTACGAGCAGTACTTC.